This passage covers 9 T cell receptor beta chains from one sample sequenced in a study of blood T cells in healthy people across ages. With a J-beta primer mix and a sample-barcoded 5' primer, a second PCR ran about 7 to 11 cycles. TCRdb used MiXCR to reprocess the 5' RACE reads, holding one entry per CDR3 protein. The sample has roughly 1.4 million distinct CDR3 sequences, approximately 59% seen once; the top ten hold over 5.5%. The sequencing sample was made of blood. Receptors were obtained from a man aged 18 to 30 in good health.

The CDR3 DNA reads TGCGCCAGCAGCCCCAACCCGGGACAGATGAACACTGAAGCTTTCTTT. The encoded protein is CASSPNPGQMNTEAFF. This rearrangement joins TRBV5-1 to TRBJ1-1; 7 bases align to TRBD1. This CDR3 spans 16 amino acids. V gave up 4 bases and J gave up 0 bases; unmatched junction bases: 9. Germline V gene sequence: CDR1 SGHRS, CDR2 YFSETQ.

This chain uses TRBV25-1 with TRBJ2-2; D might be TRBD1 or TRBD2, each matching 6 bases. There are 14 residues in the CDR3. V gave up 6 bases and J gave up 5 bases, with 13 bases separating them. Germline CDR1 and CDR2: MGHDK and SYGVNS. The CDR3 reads CASRPGARTGELFF. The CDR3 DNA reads TGTGCCAGCAGGCCGGGGGCAAGGACCGGGGAGCTGTTTTTT. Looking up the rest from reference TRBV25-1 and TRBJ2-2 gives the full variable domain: EADIYQTPRYLVIGTGKKITLECSQTMGHDKMYWYQQDPGMELHLIHYSYGVNSTEKGDLSSESTVSRIRTEHFPLTLESARPSHTSQYLCASRPGARTGELFFGEGSRLTVL.

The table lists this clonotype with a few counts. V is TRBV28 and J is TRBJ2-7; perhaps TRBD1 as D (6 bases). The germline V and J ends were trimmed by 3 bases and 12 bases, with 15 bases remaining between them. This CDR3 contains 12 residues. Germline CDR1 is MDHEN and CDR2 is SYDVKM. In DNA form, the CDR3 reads TGTGCCAGCAGTTTGCCCGGGACAAAATTGTACTTC. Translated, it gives CASSLPGTKLYF.

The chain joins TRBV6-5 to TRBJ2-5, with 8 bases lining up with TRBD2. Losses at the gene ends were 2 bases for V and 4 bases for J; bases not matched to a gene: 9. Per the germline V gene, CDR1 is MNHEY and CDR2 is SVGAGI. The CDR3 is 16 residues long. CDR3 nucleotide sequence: TGTGCCAGCAGTTACACCTATAGCGGGACACGAGAGACCCAGTACTTC. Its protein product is CASSYTYSGTRETQYF.

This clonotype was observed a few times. The CDR3 sequence is CASSQPQVREVDTQYF. DNA of the CDR3: TGTGCCAGCAGCCAACCCCAGGTCCGCGAAGTAGATACGCAGTATTTT. The V and J genes are TRBV3-1 and TRBJ2-3; no definite D call. The CDR3 covers 16 residues. The V end was cut by 2 bases, the J end by 5 bases, with 17 bases between. The germline CDR1 and CDR2 sequences are LGHDT and YNNKEL (reference sequence).

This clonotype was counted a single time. The CDR3 region is CASTGTSTHAYEQYF. For the CDR3, the DNA is TGCGCCAGCACCGGGACTAGTACCCACGCCTACGAGCAGTACTTC. The rearrangement uses TRBV10-2 and TRBJ2-7; 8 positions agree with TRBD2. The CDR3 length is 15 residues. V shed 7 bases and J 2 bases; nucleotides not matched to a gene: 10. Per the germline V gene, CDR1 is WSHSY and CDR2 is SAAADI.

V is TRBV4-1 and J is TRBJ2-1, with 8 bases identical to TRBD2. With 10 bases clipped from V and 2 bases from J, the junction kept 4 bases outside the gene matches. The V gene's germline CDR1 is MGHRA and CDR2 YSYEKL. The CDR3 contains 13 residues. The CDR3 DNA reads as TGCGCCACTACTAGCGGTCCCTACAATGAGCAGTTCTTC. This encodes CATTSGPYNEQFF.

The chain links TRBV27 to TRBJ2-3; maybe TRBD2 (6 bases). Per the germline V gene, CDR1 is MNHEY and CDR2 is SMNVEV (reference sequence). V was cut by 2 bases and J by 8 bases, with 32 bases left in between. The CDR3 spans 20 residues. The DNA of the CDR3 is TGTGCCAGCAGTTTAAGAGGTGGGGACGGGAGTTGGCAGGGTCGCGCTACGCAGTATTTT. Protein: CASSLRGGDGSWQGRATQYF.

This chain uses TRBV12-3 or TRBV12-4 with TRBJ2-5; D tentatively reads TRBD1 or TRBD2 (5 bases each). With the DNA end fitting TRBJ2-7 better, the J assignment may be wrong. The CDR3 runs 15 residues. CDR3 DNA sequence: TGTGCCAGCAGTTTTTGGCTGGGACCAGGGAGCGAGCAGTACTTC. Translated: CASSFWLGPGSEQYF.